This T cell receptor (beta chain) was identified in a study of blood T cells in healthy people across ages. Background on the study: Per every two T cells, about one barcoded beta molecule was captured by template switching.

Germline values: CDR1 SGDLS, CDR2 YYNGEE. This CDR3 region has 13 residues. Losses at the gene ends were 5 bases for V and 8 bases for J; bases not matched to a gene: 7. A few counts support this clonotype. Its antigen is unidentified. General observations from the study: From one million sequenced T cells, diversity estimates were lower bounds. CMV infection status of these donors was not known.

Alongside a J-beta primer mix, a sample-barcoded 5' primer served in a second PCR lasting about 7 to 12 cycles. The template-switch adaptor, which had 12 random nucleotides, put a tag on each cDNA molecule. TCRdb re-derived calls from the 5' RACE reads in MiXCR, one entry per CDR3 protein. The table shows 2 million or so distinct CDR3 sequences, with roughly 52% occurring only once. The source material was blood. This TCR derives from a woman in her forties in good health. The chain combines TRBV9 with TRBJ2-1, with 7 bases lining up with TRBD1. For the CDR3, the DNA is TGTGCCAGCAGGACAGGGAGTAGGGATGAGCAGTTCTTC. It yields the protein CASRTGSRDEQFF. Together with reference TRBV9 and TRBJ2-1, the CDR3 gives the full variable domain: DSGVTQTPKHLITATGQRVTLRCSPRSGDLSVYWYQQSLDQGLQFLIQYYNGEERAKGNILERFSAQQFPDLHSELNLSSLELGDSALYFCASRTGSRDEQFFGPGTRLTVL.